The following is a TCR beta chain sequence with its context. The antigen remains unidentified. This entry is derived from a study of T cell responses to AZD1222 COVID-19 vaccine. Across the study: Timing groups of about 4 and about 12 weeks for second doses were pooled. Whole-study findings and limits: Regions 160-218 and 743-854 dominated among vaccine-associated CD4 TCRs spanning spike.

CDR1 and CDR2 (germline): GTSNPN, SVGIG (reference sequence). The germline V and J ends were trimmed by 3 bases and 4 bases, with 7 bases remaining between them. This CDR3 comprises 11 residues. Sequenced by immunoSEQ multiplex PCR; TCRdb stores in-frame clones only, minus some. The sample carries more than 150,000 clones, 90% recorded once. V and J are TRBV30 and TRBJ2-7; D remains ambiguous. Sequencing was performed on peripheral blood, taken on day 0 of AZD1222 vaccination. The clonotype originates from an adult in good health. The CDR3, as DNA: TGTGCCTGGAGCGACTTGTACGAGCAGTACTTC. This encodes CAWSDLYEQYF.